Described below is a single T cell receptor (beta chain) sequence and its context. No antigen is known for it. The record has no base qualities; no much larger clone is one base away. V was cut back by 0 bases and J by 6 bases, leaving a gap of 12 bases between them. The CDR3 goes from the cysteine to the phenylalanine over 15 residues. Only CDR3 DNA is held: 45 bases, read in frame from base 1. CDR1 and CDR2 are drawn from the germline V gene: SGHTA, FQGNSA. The library was produced with RT-PCR. The data were produced on an Illumina HiSeq 2500. Through fastp at Q25 and MiXCR, TCRdb rebuilt clones from the public reads, retaining in-frame beta chains. Every CDR3 protein is listed once, alongside the most common genes and DNA of its rows. Counted in this sample were 250,000 to 350,000 distinct CDR3 sequences; 22% of them appeared once. The top ten hold under 13% of the sample. This record comes from a study of response to subunit inactivated influenza vaccine (dated 2018 in TCRdb). Turning to the overall study: To follow how T cells responded to a trivalent subunit inactivated influenza vaccine, the researchers relied on deep quantitative profiling of the T cell receptor repertoire. What the authors observed across the whole study: The authors suggested that each seasonal influenza vaccination may recruit only a limited number of new T cells.

This clonotype was sampled from a man aged 45-69 years who received an inactivated influenza vaccine. Donor details come from another sample of the same person, matched by shared clones. The chain employs TRBV7-2 and TRBJ2-1, with no confidently assigned D gene. Material: PBMCs from blood, obtained less than 22 months after vaccination. The CDR3 region: CASSLAIAAINEQFF. The DNA sequence is given as TGTGCCAGCAGCTTAGCAATAGCTGCGATCAATGAGCAGTTCTTC.